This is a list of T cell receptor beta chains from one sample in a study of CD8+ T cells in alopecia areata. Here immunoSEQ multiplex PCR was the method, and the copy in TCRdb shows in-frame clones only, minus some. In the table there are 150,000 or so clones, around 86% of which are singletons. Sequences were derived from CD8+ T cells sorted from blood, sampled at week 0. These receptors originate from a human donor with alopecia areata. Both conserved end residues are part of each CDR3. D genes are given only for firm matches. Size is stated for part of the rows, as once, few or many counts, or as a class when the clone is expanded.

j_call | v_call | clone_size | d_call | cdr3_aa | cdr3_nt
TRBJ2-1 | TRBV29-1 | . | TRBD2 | CVVASGSHGNEQFF | TGCGTCGTGGCTAGCGGGAGTCATGGGAATGAGCAGTTCTTC
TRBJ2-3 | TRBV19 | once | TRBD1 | CASTRTGYDTQYF | TGTGCCAGTACCAGGACAGGGTACGATACGCAGTATTTT
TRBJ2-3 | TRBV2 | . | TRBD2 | CASVTSGGSSTDTQYF | TGTGCCAGCGTAACTAGCGGGGGGTCTAGCACAGATACGCAGTATTTT
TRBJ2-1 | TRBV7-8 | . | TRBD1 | CASSLVQGAGSYNEQFF | TGTGCCAGCAGCTTGGTTCAGGGGGCCGGCTCCTACAATGAGCAGTTCTTC
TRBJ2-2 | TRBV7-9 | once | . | CASSSVAAGGELFF | TGTGCCAGCAGCTCGGTGGCCGCAGGCGGGGAGCTGTTTTTT
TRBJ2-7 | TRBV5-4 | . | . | CASSWGRSNYEQYF | TGTGCCAGCAGTTGGGGGAGGTCCAACTACGAGCAGTACTTC
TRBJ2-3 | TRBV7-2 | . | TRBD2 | CASSLGAGAVDTQYF | TGTGCCAGCAGCTTAGGAGCGGGAGCAGTAGATACGCAGTATTTT
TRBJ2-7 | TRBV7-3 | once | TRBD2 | CASSLTGLAGSYEQYF | TGTGCCAGCAGCTTAACAGGGCTAGCGGGGTCCTACGAGCAGTACTTC
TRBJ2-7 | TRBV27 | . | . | CASREGWGDEQYF | TGTGCCAGCAGAGAGGGTTGGGGGGACGAGCAGTACTTC
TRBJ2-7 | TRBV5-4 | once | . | CASSLGFAEQYF | TGTGCCAGCAGCTTGGGGTTTGCCGAGCAGTACTTC
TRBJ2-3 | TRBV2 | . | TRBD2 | CASSPRGLADTDTQYF | TGTGCCAGCAGTCCTCGTGGACTAGCGGACACAGATACGCAGTATTTT
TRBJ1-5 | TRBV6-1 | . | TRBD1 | CASSERDRDYSNQPQHF | TGTGCCAGCAGTGAAAGGGACAGGGATTATAGCAATCAGCCCCAGCATTTT
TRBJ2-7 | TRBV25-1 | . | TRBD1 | CASDKGQGPHEQYF | TGTGCCAGCGATAAAGGACAGGGCCCACACGAGCAGTACTTC
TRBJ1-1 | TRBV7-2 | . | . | CASSFGTLYGEAFF | TGTGCCAGCAGCTTCGGGACCTTATACGGCGAAGCTTTCTTT
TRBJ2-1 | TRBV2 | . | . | CASPPGDTSYNEQFF | TGTGCCAGTCCCCCCGGGGACACGTCCTACAATGAGCAGTTCTTC
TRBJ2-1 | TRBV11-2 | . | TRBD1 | CASSNSPPGQGVMQFF | TGTGCCAGCAGCAACTCCCCACCGGGACAGGGGGTAATGCAGTTCTTC
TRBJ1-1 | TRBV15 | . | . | CATRDNIDGGTEAFF | TGTGCCACCAGAGACAACATCGATGGAGGCACTGAAGCTTTCTTT
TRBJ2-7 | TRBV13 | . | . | CASREWAGLRSYEQYF | TGTGCCAGCAGAGAGTGGGCCGGACTCCGCTCCTACGAGCAGTACTTC
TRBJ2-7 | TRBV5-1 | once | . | CASSLVSSDSYEQYF | TGCGCCAGCAGCTTGGTGTCTAGCGACTCCTACGAGCAGTACTTC
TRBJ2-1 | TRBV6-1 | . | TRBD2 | CASSEIAGAGPDEQFF | TGTGCCAGCAGTGAAATAGCGGGAGCCGGCCCCGATGAGCAGTTCTTC
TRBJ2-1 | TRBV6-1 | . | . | CASRVTGYAHNEQFF | TGTGCCAGCAGGGTTACAGGGTATGCGCACAATGAGCAGTTCTTC
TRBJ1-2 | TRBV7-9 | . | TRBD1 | CAAEWTGDYGYTF | TGTGCCGCTGAATGGACAGGGGACTATGGCTACACCTTC
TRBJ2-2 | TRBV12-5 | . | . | CASAQRVGGSGELFF | TGTGCTAGTGCGCAGCGGGTTGGTGGTTCCGGGGAGCTGTTTTTT
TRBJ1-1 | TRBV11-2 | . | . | CASSYYGVGTEAFF | TGTGCCAGCAGCTATTACGGGGTGGGCACTGAAGCTTTCTTT
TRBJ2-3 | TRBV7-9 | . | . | CASSSRPISSTDTQYF | TGTGCCAGCAGCTCCCGACCGATTTCTAGCACAGATACGCAGTATTTT
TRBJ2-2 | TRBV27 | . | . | CASSIQVGGELFF | TGTGCCAGCAGTATACAGGTCGGCGGGGAGCTGTTTTTT
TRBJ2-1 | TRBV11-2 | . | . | CASSLQLGTPYNEQFF | TGTGCCAGCAGCTTACAGCTCGGGACACCCTACAATGAGCAGTTCTTC
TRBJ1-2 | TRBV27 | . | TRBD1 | CASSPGTGNGYTF | TGTGCCAGCAGTCCCGGGACAGGGAATGGCTACACCTTC
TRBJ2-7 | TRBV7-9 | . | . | CASSQEKPGSSTYEQYF | TGTGCCAGCAGCCAGGAAAAACCCGGATCCTCCACCTACGAGCAGTACTTC
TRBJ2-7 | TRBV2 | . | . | CASSEGGSYEQYF | TGTGCCAGCAGTGAAGGGGGTAGCTACGAGCAGTACTTC
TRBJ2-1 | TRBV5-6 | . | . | CASSSFMRSSYNEQFF | TGTGCCAGCAGCTCGTTTATGAGAAGCTCCTACAATGAGCAGTTCTTC
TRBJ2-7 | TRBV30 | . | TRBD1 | CAWRGQGAYEQYF | TGTGCCTGGAGGGGACAGGGTGCCTACGAGCAGTACTTC
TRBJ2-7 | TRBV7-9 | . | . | CASSLAGNTYEQYF | TGTGCCAGCAGCTTAGCGGGCAATACCTACGAGCAGTACTTC
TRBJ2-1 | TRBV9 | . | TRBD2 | CASSEGGDEQFF | TGTGCCAGCAGCGAGGGAGGGGATGAGCAGTTCTTC
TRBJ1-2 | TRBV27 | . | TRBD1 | CASSLGQGYGYTF | TGTGCCAGCAGTCTAGGACAGGGCTATGGCTACACCTTC